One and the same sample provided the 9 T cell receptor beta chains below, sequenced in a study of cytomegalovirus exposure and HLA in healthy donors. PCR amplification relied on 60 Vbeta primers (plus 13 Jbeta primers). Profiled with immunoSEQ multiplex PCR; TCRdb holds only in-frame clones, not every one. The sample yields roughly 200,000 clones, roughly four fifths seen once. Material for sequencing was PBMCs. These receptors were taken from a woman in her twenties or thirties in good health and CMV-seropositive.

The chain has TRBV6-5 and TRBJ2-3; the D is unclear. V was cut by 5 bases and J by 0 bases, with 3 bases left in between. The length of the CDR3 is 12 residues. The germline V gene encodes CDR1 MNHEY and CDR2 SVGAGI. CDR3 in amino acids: CASSPSTDTQYF. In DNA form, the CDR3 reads TGTGCCAGCAGTCCTAGCACAGATACGCAGTATTTT.

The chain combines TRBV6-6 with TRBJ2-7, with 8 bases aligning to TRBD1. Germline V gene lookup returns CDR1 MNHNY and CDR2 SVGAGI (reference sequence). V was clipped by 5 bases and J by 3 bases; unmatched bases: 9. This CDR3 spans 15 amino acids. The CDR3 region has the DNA TGTGCCAGCAGTCCCTCCGGGACAGGAGTCTACGAGCAGTACTTC. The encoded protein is CASSPSGTGVYEQYF.

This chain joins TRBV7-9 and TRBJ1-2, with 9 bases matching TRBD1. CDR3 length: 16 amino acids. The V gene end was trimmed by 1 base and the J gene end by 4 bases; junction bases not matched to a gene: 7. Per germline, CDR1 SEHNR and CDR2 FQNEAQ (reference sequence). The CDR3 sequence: CASSLGKDRGGYGYTF. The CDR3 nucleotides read TGTGCCAGCAGCTTAGGGAAGGACAGGGGTGGCTATGGCTACACCTTC.

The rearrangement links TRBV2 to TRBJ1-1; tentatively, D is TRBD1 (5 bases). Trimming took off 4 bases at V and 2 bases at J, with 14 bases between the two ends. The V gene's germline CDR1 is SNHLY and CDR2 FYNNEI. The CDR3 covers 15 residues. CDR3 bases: TGTGCCAGCAGTGTGCAGGGAGGAGGAAACACTGAAGCTTTCTTT. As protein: CASSVQGGGNTEAFF.

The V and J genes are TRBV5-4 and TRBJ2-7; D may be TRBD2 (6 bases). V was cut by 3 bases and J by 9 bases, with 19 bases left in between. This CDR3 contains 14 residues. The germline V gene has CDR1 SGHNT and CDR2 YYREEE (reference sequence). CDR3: CASSSGLLGPVQYF. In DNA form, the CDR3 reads TGTGCCAGCAGCTCGGGACTCCTTGGGCCTGTGCAGTACTTC.

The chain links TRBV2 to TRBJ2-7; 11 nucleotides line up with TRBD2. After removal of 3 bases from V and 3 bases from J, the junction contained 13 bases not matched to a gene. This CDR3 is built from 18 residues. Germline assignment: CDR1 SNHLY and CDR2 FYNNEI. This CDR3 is CASSDLASGGPKIYEQYF. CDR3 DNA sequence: TGTGCCAGCAGTGACCTTGCTAGCGGGGGGCCAAAAATCTACGAGCAGTACTTC.

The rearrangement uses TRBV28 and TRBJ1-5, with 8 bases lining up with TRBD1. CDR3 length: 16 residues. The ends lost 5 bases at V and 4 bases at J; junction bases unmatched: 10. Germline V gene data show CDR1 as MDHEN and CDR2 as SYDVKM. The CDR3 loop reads CASSGLRTGLNQPQHF. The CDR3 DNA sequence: TGTGCCAGCAGTGGGTTACGGACAGGGTTAAATCAGCCCCAGCATTTT.

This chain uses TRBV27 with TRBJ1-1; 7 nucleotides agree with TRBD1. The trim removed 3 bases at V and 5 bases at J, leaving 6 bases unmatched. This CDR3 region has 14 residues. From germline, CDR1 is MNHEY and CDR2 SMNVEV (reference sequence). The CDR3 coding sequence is TGTGCCAGCAGTTTTTCAGGGGGTTATACTGAAGCTTTCTTT. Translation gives CASSFSGGYTEAFF.

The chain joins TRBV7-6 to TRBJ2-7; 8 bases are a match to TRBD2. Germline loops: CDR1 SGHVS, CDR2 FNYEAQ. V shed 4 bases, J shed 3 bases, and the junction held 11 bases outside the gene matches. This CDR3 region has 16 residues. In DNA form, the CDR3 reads TGTGCCAGCAGCTCCTTAAACAGCGGGAGTGACTACGAGCAGTACTTC. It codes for CASSSLNSGSDYEQYF.